This passage covers 31 T cell receptor beta chains from one sample sequenced in a study of radiation and T cells in renal cell carcinoma. Sequencing was performed with immunoSEQ multiplex PCR; in TCRdb, only in-frame clones are kept and a portion is missing. The top ten clones hold around 13% of a sample with 140,000 or so clones, about 88% of them seen once. Time point here: baseline pretreatment blood. Treatment here: 15 Gy SBRT to primary tumor, nephrectomy 4 weeks later. The sample consisted of blood, taken from a patient whose treatment included radiotherapy and nephrectomy. These receptors all come from a woman aged 50 to 65 with renal cell carcinoma.

V and J are TRBV6-6 and TRBJ1-2; D is undetermined. V lost 0 bases and J lost 2, with 7 bases in between. The CDR3 sequence is 14 residues long. Germline values: CDR1 MNHNY, CDR2 SVGAGI (reference sequence). In DNA form, the CDR3 reads TGTGCCAGCAGTTACTCGAGTCAGAACTATGGCTACACCTTC. This translates into CASSYSSQNYGYTF.

The rearrangement joins TRBV7-8 to TRBJ2-5, with TRBD2 matching 7 bases. V gave up 0 bases and J gave up 4 bases; unmatched junction bases: 5. The CDR3 has 15 residues. From germline, CDR1 is SGHVS and CDR2 FQNEAQ. CDR3 DNA: TGTGCCAGCAGCTTAGCGGGGGGGTTTGGAGAGACCCAGTACTTC. Protein: CASSLAGGFGETQYF.

The chain links TRBV5-6 to TRBJ2-1, with D maybe TRBD1 (6 bases). The CDR3 runs to 14 residues. V was trimmed by 5 bases and J by 5 bases, leaving 14 bases between them. Germline CDR1 is SGHDT and CDR2 is YYEEEE. CDR3 coding DNA: TGTGCCAGCAGTCCCATTAGGGGGAACAATGAGCAGTTCTTC. It specifies CASSPIRGNNEQFF.

The sample holds one count of this clone. The chain links TRBV4-1 to TRBJ1-6; no clear D gene. This CDR3 has 17 residues. V was clipped by 0 bases and J by 0 bases, with 9 bases between them. CDR1 and CDR2 from the germline V gene are MGHRA and YSYEKL. CDR3 sequence: CASSQDLTSSYNSPLHF. The CDR3 nucleotides are TGCGCCAGCAGCCAAGATCTAACGAGCTCCTATAATTCACCCCTCCACTTT.

The chain carries TRBV5-6 and TRBJ2-7; a possible D gene is TRBD2 (6 bases). Trimming left V 0 bases short and J 1 base short, with 17 bases between. The CDR3 length is 17 residues. The germline V gene encodes CDR1 SGHDT and CDR2 YYEEEE. CDR3 bases: TGTGCCAGCAGCTTGGTCACTAGCAGATTTAGGTCCTACGAGCAGTACTTC. Its translation is CASSLVTSRFRSYEQYF. Looking up the rest from reference TRBV5-6 and TRBJ2-7 gives the full variable domain: DAGVTQSPTHLIKTRGQQVTLRCSPKSGHDTVSWYQQALGQGPQFIFQYYEEEERQRGNFPDRFSGHQFPNYSSELNVNALLLGDSALYLCASSLVTSRFRSYEQYFGPGTRLTVT.

V and J are TRBV6-1 and TRBJ1-1; D is undetermined. The CDR3 runs 15 residues. Germline V lookup: CDR1 MNHNS, CDR2 SASEGT. Trimming removed 2 bases at V and 0 bases at J, with 10 bases between. CDR3 nucleotides: TGTGCCAGCAGTGAAAGGTCCGGACTGAACACTGAAGCTTTCTTT. Its protein product is CASSERSGLNTEAFF.

The chain combines TRBV5-1 with TRBJ2-5; TRBD2 matches 11 bases. The germline gives CDR1 SGHRS, CDR2 YFSETQ. The trim removed 4 bases at V and 3 bases at J, leaving 2 bases unmatched. CDR3 length equals 14 residues. The CDR3 protein is CASSQLAGEETQYF. The CDR3 coding sequence is TGCGCCAGCAGCCAACTAGCGGGGGAAGAGACCCAGTACTTC.

V gene TRBV19 combines with J gene TRBJ1-4, with a possible D match to TRBD1 (6 bases). Trimming took off 7 bases at V and 5 bases at J, with 17 bases between the two ends. Germline V gene lookup returns CDR1 LNHDA and CDR2 SQIVND (reference sequence). This CDR3 contains 15 residues. The CDR3 spells CASKKAYRENEKLFF. CDR3 nucleotides: TGTGCCAGTAAAAAGGCATACAGGGAGAATGAAAAACTGTTTTTT.

The chain is built from TRBV7-9 and TRBJ1-2; D possibly corresponds to TRBD1 (6 bases). CDR3 length equals 13 residues. V was cut by 0 bases and J by 8 bases, with 10 bases left in between. Germline CDR1 SEHNR, CDR2 FQNEAQ (reference sequence). CDR3 DNA: TGTGCCAGCAGCTTAGCGGGGGCAGGAGGCTACACCTTC. Translating it yields CASSLAGAGGYTF.

The J gene is TRBJ1-3, the V gene TRBV11-1; D gene uncertain. V was trimmed by 8 bases and J by 0 bases, leaving 8 bases between them. Germline CDR1 reads SGHAT; CDR2 reads FQDESV (reference sequence). The CDR3 covers 13 residues. The CDR3 sequence: CASGRDSGNTIYF. The CDR3 coding sequence is TGTGCCAGCGGAAGGGACTCTGGAAACACCATATATTTT.

The chain carries TRBV19 and TRBJ2-3; TRBD2 matches 11 bases. J lost 4 bases, V lost 5 bases, and 5 bases had no gene match. This CDR3 region has 15 residues. CDR1 and CDR2 from the germline V gene are LNHDA and SQIVND (reference sequence). CDR3 protein: CASSQLAGGADTQYF. Written as DNA, the CDR3 is TGTGCCAGTAGTCAGCTAGCGGGGGGTGCAGATACGCAGTATTTT.

The CDR3 DNA follows: TGCAGCGTTGACAGGCAGATGAACACTGAAGCTTTCTTT. Protein: CSVDRQMNTEAFF. This rearrangement joins TRBV29-1 to TRBJ1-1; D is unresolved. Trimming stripped 3 bases from V and 0 bases from J, with 8 bases between. Germline loops: CDR1 SQVTM, CDR2 ANQGSEA. The CDR3 consists of 13 residues.

The V call is TRBV10-2, the J call TRBJ1-4; D ambiguous. Trimming pared 3 bases from V and 4 bases from J, leaving 9 bases between. This CDR3 has 14 residues. The germline gives CDR1 WSHSY, CDR2 SAAADI. The CDR3 region is CASSESGNNEKLFF. Here the CDR3 DNA reads TGCGCCAGCAGTGAATCCGGGAATAATGAAAAACTGTTTTTT.

This clone showed up just once. The J gene is TRBJ1-1, the V gene TRBV7-2; tentatively, D is TRBD1 (5 bases). This CDR3 spans 14 amino acids. Trimming stripped 1 base from V and 8 bases from J, with 14 bases between. Germline V gives CDR1 SGHTA, CDR2 FQGNSA. The CDR3 DNA sequence: TGTGCCAGCAGCTTAGTGGGACTAGCCGACGAAGCTTTCTTT. Protein sequence: CASSLVGLADEAFF.

This clone has a single count. V and J are TRBV19 and TRBJ2-1; a weak D match, TRBD2 (6 bases). CDR3 length: 13 amino acids. CDR1 LNHDA and CDR2 SQIVND come from the germline V gene (reference sequence). V was trimmed by 4 bases and J by 4 bases, leaving 8 bases between them. CDR3 nucleotides: TGTGCCAGTAGTACGGGACTTTACAATGAGCAGTTCTTC. Translating gives CASSTGLYNEQFF. The entire variable domain, with the rest obtained from reference TRBV19 and TRBJ2-1, is as follows: DGGITQSPKYLFRKEGQNVTLSCEQNLNHDAMYWYRQDPGQGLRLIYYSQIVNDFQKGDIAEGYSVSREKKESFPLTVTSAQKNPTAFYLCASSTGLYNEQFFGPGTRLTVL.

This clone was detected once. The rearrangement joins TRBV2 to TRBJ2-2, with 7 positions matching TRBD2. With V trimmed by 7 bases and J by 5 bases, 7 bases remained unmatched. Germline CDR1 SNHLY, CDR2 FYNNEI. The CDR3 has 14 amino acids. In DNA form, the CDR3 reads TGTGCCAGCATTGGCACTAGCGAGACCGGGGAGCTGTTTTTT. It is translated as CASIGTSETGELFF.

The chain joins TRBV9 to TRBJ2-3, with 9 bases aligning to TRBD1. V lost 4 bases and J lost 6; bases outside the gene matches: 9. CDR1 and CDR2 from the germline V gene are SGDLS and YYNGEE. CDR3 length: 15 amino acids. The CDR3 loop reads CASSPRTGERDTQYF. CDR3 DNA sequence: TGTGCCAGCAGCCCCAGGACAGGGGAAAGGGATACGCAGTATTTT.

The rearrangement links TRBV5-1 to TRBJ2-7; D is ambiguous. This CDR3 is 15 amino acids long. V was pared by 4 bases and J by 0 bases, with 14 bases between. From germline, CDR1 is SGHRS and CDR2 YFSETQ. For the CDR3, the DNA is TGCGCCAGCAGCCCTCGATGGGGAAGCTCCTACGAGCAGTACTTC. Protein product: CASSPRWGSSYEQYF.

This chain connects TRBV18 to TRBJ2-7; TRBD1 agrees at 7 bases. CDR3 length equals 16 residues. Germline CDR1 and CDR2: KGHSH and LQKENI. V lost 4 bases and J lost 3; bases outside the gene matches: 12. CDR3 residues: CASSQTDRARGYEQYF. Here the CDR3 DNA reads TGTGCCAGCTCACAGACCGACAGGGCCCGGGGCTACGAGCAGTACTTC.

The chain has TRBV19 and TRBJ1-2; TRBD1 is a possible D gene (5 bases). The CDR3 runs 16 residues. Per the germline V gene, CDR1 is LNHDA and CDR2 is SQIVND (reference sequence). Between the trimmed V and J ends, which lost 3 bases and 7 bases, there was a span of 21 bases. CDR3 sequence (DNA): TGTGCCAGTAGTATTTATTCTCCCCGGGGGGGAATTGGCTACACCTTC. Translating gives CASSIYSPRGGIGYTF.

The chain uses TRBV15 and TRBJ2-3, with a weak D call TRBD2 (5 bases). The ends were cut back, 4 bases at V and 0 bases at J, with 11 bases in the middle. This CDR3 has 15 residues. Germline loops: CDR1 LNHNV, CDR2 YYDKDF (reference sequence). CDR3 bases: TGTGCCACCAGCACACTAGACACTAGCACAGATACGCAGTATTTT. This sequence encodes CATSTLDTSTDTQYF.

CDR3 protein: CASRNLYSTDTQYF. CDR3 DNA sequence: TGTGCCAGCCGAAATCTCTATAGCACAGATACGCAGTATTTT. The gene calls are TRBV27 and TRBJ2-3, with D unclear. Germline V lookup: CDR1 MNHEY, CDR2 SMNVEV (reference sequence). This CDR3 is built from 14 residues. Between the trimmed V and J ends, which lost 8 bases and 0 bases, there was a span of 12 bases.

The V call is TRBV25-1, the J call TRBJ1-1; D possibly corresponds to TRBD1 (5 bases). The CDR3 spans 12 residues. Deletions cut 6 bases from V and 7 bases from J, with 12 bases between. CDR1 MGHDK and CDR2 SYGVNS come from the germline V gene. DNA of the CDR3: TGTGCCAGCAGCAATCCCCAGGGTGAAGCTTTCTTT. Translated, it gives CASSNPQGEAFF.

The chain couples TRBV7-3 to TRBJ2-7; TRBD1 aligns across 9 bases. Germline V gene data show CDR1 as SGHTA and CDR2 as FQGTGA. J gave up 1 base and V 5 bases, and 6 bases lay outside the gene matches. The CDR3 contains 15 residues. DNA for the CDR3: TGTGCCAGCAGCCCCGGTGGGACAGGGTCCTACGAGCAGTACTTC. It translates to CASSPGGTGSYEQYF.

The rearrangement links TRBV6-5 to TRBJ1-3, with a possible D match to TRBD1 (6 bases). Germline V gene lookup returns CDR1 MNHEY and CDR2 SVGAGI. The CDR3 runs 15 residues. V was shortened by 6 bases and J by 0 bases, with 12 bases between the two germline ends. The CDR3 sequence: CASSPDSYSGNTIYF. The CDR3 DNA sequence: TGTGCCAGCAGCCCGGACAGCTACTCTGGAAACACCATATATTTT.

In this sample, this clone turned up once. V is TRBV30 and J is TRBJ2-3; 12 nucleotides align to TRBD2. The CDR3 consists of 14 residues. V trimming: 4 bases; J trimming: 8 bases; junction bases outside the gene matches: 7. The germline CDR1 and CDR2 sequences are GTSNPN and SVGIG (reference sequence). CDR3: CAWTRTSGEGTQYF. In DNA form, the CDR3 reads TGTGCCTGGACCCGGACTAGCGGGGAGGGTACGCAGTATTTT.

The rearrangement links TRBV10-3 to TRBJ1-1; weak D call: TRBD1 (6 bases). CDR1 ENHRY and CDR2 SYGVKD come from the germline V gene. The CDR3 extends over 13 amino acids. Trimming took 10 bases from V and 0 from J, leaving 12 bases between them. The CDR3 DNA reads TGTGCCACCACCGGGGGCATGAACACTGAAGCTTTCTTT. Translated: CATTGGMNTEAFF.

The V and J genes are TRBV9 and TRBJ2-3, with 10 bases matching TRBD2. This CDR3 comprises 18 residues. V gave up 4 bases and J gave up 2 bases; unmatched junction bases: 13. CDR1 SGDLS and CDR2 YYNGEE come from the germline V gene. The chain's CDR3 is CASSPGRKRGGTTDTQYF. CDR3 sequence (DNA): TGTGCCAGCAGCCCCGGCCGGAAGCGGGGGGGTACCACAGATACGCAGTATTTT.

This rearrangement joins TRBV6-1 to TRBJ1-2; D is unclear. V was pared by 4 bases and J by 2 bases, with 8 bases between. This CDR3 comprises 13 residues. Germline V gene lookup returns CDR1 MNHNS and CDR2 SASEGT. CDR3: CASSASQNYGYTF. The CDR3 nucleotides are TGTGCCAGCAGTGCCTCCCAAAACTATGGCTACACCTTC.

This clone was seen once. This rearrangement joins TRBV6-6 to TRBJ2-3, with 8 positions matching TRBD2. J was trimmed by 14 bases and V by 7 bases; bases with no gene match: 11. The germline CDR1 and CDR2 sequences are MNHNY and SVGAGI (reference sequence). The CDR3 has 12 amino acids. The CDR3 region has the DNA TGTGCCAGCACCGCGCCTAGCGGGCACCGGTATTTT. This sequence encodes CASTAPSGHRYF.

The chain recombines TRBV15 with TRBJ2-5; D is possibly TRBD1 (5 bases). The germline CDR1 and CDR2 sequences are LNHNV and YYDKDF (reference sequence). Trimming shortened V by 1 base and J by 0 bases, and 18 bases separated the two germline ends. The CDR3 has 18 residues. CDR3 loop: CATSRGDSHVRYQETQYF. The CDR3 coding sequence is TGTGCCACCAGCAGAGGAGACAGCCATGTGCGGTACCAAGAGACCCAGTACTTC. Full variable domain (outside the CDR3, taken from reference TRBV15 and TRBJ2-5): DAMVIQNPRYQVTQFGKPVTLSCSQTLNHNVMYWYQQKSSQAPKLLFHYYDKDFNNEADTPDNFQSRRPNTSFCFLDIRSPGLGDTAMYLCATSRGDSHVRYQETQYFGPGTRLLVL.